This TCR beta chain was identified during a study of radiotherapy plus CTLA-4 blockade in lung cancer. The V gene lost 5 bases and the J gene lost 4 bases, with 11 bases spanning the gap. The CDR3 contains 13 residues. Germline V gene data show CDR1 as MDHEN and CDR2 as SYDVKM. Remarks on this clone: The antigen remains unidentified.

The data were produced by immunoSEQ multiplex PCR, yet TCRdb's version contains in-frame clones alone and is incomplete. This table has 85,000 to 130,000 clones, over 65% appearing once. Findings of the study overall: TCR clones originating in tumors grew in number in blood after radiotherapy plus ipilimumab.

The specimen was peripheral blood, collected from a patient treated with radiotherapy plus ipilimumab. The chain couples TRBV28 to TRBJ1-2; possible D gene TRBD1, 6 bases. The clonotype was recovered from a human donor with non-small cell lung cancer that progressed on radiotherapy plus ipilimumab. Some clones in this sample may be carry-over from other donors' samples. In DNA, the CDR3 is TGTGCCAGCAGTCCTCAGGGGTCCTATGGCTACACCTTC. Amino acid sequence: CASSPQGSYGYTF.